Listed below are T cell receptor beta chains from one sample, sequenced in a study of T cells in Graves' hyperthyroidism and ophthalmopathy. TCRdb reprocessed the multiplex PCR reads with MiXCR, giving one entry per CDR3 protein. The sample carries 750,000 to 950,000 distinct CDR3 sequences, over 35% recorded once. The material sequenced was blood. These receptors were obtained from a man between 18 and 35 years old with Graves' hyperthyroidism. Both conserved end residues are part of each CDR3. Each record gives: CDR3 DNA, CDR3 protein, V gene, clone size, J gene, D gene. A D gene is named only where the DNA matches it firmly. The size entry is marked missing in some rows and otherwise reads once, few, many or a size class.

DNA: TGCAGTGCTAGACCCCTGGGAACAGGGGAACAAGAGACCCAGTACTTC
CDR3: CSARPLGTGEQETQYF
V: TRBV20-1
size: many
J: TRBJ2-5
D: TRBD1

DNA: TGTGCCAGCAGTCCAGACAGGACCAATCAGCCCCAGCATTTT
CDR3: CASSPDRTNQPQHF
V: TRBV2
size: many
J: TRBJ1-5
D: NA

DNA: TGTGCCAGCAGTTCCCCAGTAGATCGCGGCTACACCTTC
CDR3: CASSSPVDRGYTF
V: TRBV6-5
size: NA
J: TRBJ1-2
D: NA

DNA: TGTGCCAGTAGTATGTGGGGATTTGGTGCCGGGGAGCTGTTTTTT
CDR3: CASSMWGFGAGELFF
V: TRBV19
size: few
J: TRBJ2-2
D: NA

DNA: TGTGCCAGCAGCCTCGGATCACTAGCGGATCAAGAGACCCAGTACTTC
CDR3: CASSLGSLADQETQYF
V: TRBV7-8
size: few
J: TRBJ2-5
D: TRBD2

DNA: TGTGCCAGCTCAAAGGACAGGGCGGCTGAAGCTTTCTTT
CDR3: CASSKDRAAEAFF
V: TRBV10-3
size: few
J: TRBJ1-1
D: TRBD1

DNA: TGTGCCAGCAGCGACAGGGGACACGATTCACCCCTCCACTTT
CDR3: CASSDRGHDSPLHF
V: TRBV6-5
size: many
J: TRBJ1-6
D: TRBD1

DNA: TGCAGTGCTAGACGGGACCTAATATTCTACGAGCAGTACTTC
CDR3: CSARRDLIFYEQYF
V: TRBV20-1
size: NA
J: TRBJ2-7
D: NA

DNA: TGTGCCAGCAGCTTTTCGGGGGGGTGGCAGCCCCAGCATTTT
CDR3: CASSFSGGWQPQHF
V: TRBV7-2
size: NA
J: TRBJ1-5
D: NA

DNA: TGTGCCAGCAGTCCCGGGGCAGGGGGCAGAAGCTACACCTTC
CDR3: CASSPGAGGRSYTF
V: TRBV12-3/TRBV12-4
size: NA
J: TRBJ1-2
D: TRBD1

DNA: TGTGCCAGCAGCTTATGGGGCGGGAGGGCCGTCAATGAGCAGTTCTTC
CDR3: CASSLWGGRAVNEQFF
V: TRBV7-8
size: NA
J: TRBJ2-1
D: TRBD2

DNA: TGTGCCAGCGGTCCCATCTACGAGCAGTACTTC
CDR3: CASGPIYEQYF
V: TRBV2
size: NA
J: TRBJ2-7
D: NA

DNA: TGTGCCAGCAGCTTTGTTCCGGGTAATTCACCCCTCCACTTT
CDR3: CASSFVPGNSPLHF
V: TRBV5-8
size: many
J: TRBJ1-6
D: NA

DNA: TGCAGTGCTAGAGATGGAGGGACGGTGAACACTGAAGCTTTCTTT
CDR3: CSARDGGTVNTEAFF
V: TRBV20-1
size: many
J: TRBJ1-1
D: NA

DNA: TGCAGTGCTCGAAAAAGTAGATACGAGCAGTACTTC
CDR3: CSARKSRYEQYF
V: TRBV20-1
size: few
J: TRBJ2-7
D: NA

DNA: TGTGCCACCAGCAGGGCTGTGGATTCACCCCTCCACTTT
CDR3: CATSRAVDSPLHF
V: TRBV15
size: NA
J: TRBJ1-6
D: NA

DNA: TGTGCCAGTAGTAGGGGGGTACCGGGGAATTCACCCCTCCACTTT
CDR3: CASSRGVPGNSPLHF
V: TRBV19
size: NA
J: TRBJ1-6
D: NA

DNA: TGTGCCAGCAGCGCAATTCACAGGGGGGATAGCAATCAGCCCCAGCATTTT
CDR3: CASSAIHRGDSNQPQHF
V: TRBV2
size: few
J: TRBJ1-5
D: TRBD1

DNA: TGCAGAGACGTGGAGGATAACACCGGGGAGCTGTTTTTT
CDR3: CRDVEDNTGELFF
V: TRBV29-1
size: NA
J: TRBJ2-2
D: NA

DNA: TGCGCCAGCAGCCGTCTTCGGGGGGCCGGGGCCAGCGTCCTGACTTTC
CDR3: CASSRLRGAGASVLTF
V: TRBV5-1
size: NA
J: TRBJ2-6
D: NA

DNA: TGTGCCAGCAGCTCAGGACTAGCGGGTTGGCCGAACACCGGGGAGCTGTTTTTT
CDR3: CASSSGLAGWPNTGELFF
V: TRBV7-9
size: few
J: TRBJ2-2
D: TRBD2

DNA: TGTGCCAGCGGGACAGTCGGACAGCCCCAGCATTTT
CDR3: CASGTVGQPQHF
V: TRBV19
size: many
J: TRBJ1-5
D: TRBD1

DNA: TGTGCCAGCAGCGGGACAGGGGACGAGCAGTACTTC
CDR3: CASSGTGDEQYF
V: TRBV5-8
size: many
J: TRBJ2-7
D: TRBD1

DNA: TGTGCCAGCTCACCCGGACAGGGGGTATCCCTCTATGGCTACACCTTC
CDR3: CASSPGQGVSLYGYTF
V: TRBV15
size: NA
J: TRBJ1-2
D: TRBD1

DNA: TGTGCCACCAGCAGTTACGGTCGCCAGCCGATCCAAGAGACCCAGTACTTC
CDR3: CATSSYGRQPIQETQYF
V: TRBV15
size: NA
J: TRBJ2-5
D: NA

DNA: TGCAGCGTTGGAAAAGGGGTCAATGAGCAGTTCTTC
CDR3: CSVGKGVNEQFF
V: TRBV29-1
size: NA
J: TRBJ2-1
D: NA

DNA: TGTGCCAGCAGTCACATAGCGGAGGGCCAAGAGACCCAGTACTTC
CDR3: CASSHIAEGQETQYF
V: TRBV14
size: NA
J: TRBJ2-5
D: NA

DNA: TGCGCCAGCAGCTTGGTGGGGGAGCAAGAAAAACTGTTTTTT
CDR3: CASSLVGEQEKLFF
V: TRBV5-1
size: NA
J: TRBJ1-4
D: NA

DNA: TGCAGCGCAGACGAAGGGGGCCGAGAGACCCAGTACTTC
CDR3: CSADEGGRETQYF
V: TRBV29-1
size: NA
J: TRBJ2-5
D: TRBD1

DNA: TGTGCCAGCAGCTGGGACACCGGGACTGAAGCTTTCTTT
CDR3: CASSWDTGTEAFF
V: TRBV9
size: NA
J: TRBJ1-1
D: NA

DNA: TGCAGCGTTGACAGGGAGGCCTATGGCTACACCTTC
CDR3: CSVDREAYGYTF
V: TRBV29-1
size: many
J: TRBJ1-2
D: NA

DNA: TGCAGCGTTGAAGGGACAGGAGAGGATGAGCAGTTCTTC
CDR3: CSVEGTGEDEQFF
V: TRBV29-1
size: NA
J: TRBJ2-1
D: TRBD1

DNA: TGTGCCAGCAGCACGGGACCTCCCTCTGGAAACACCATATATTTT
CDR3: CASSTGPPSGNTIYF
V: TRBV11-2
size: NA
J: TRBJ1-3
D: NA

DNA: TGTGCCATCAGTGATCGTGGCAGGGGGCGCGTTTTACACGGCTGCACCTTC
CDR3: CAISDRGRGRVLHGCTF
V: TRBV10-3
size: NA
J: TRBJ1-2
D: TRBD1

DNA: TGTGCCAGCAGCCAAGTGACGGGGTCGGTCACCGGGGAGCTGTTTTTT
CDR3: CASSQVTGSVTGELFF
V: TRBV4-2
size: NA
J: TRBJ2-2
D: NA

DNA: TGTGCCTGCTCACGGAAAGGGCTGACCTACGAGCAGTACTTC
CDR3: CACSRKGLTYEQYF
V: TRBV12-3/TRBV12-4
size: few
J: TRBJ2-7
D: NA

DNA: TGTGCCAGTAGTATACCCAAATTGACAGGGGGGAATCAGCCCCAGCATTTT
CDR3: CASSIPKLTGGNQPQHF
V: TRBV19
size: few
J: TRBJ1-5
D: TRBD1

DNA: TGCAGCGTTGACGCGGGGTTTAATGAAAAACTGTTTTTT
CDR3: CSVDAGFNEKLFF
V: TRBV29-1
size: NA
J: TRBJ1-4
D: NA

DNA: TGTGCCAGCAGTTTAGTTGGCGGATCTTCCTATGGCTACACCTTC
CDR3: CASSLVGGSSYGYTF
V: TRBV12-3/TRBV12-4
size: few
J: TRBJ1-2
D: NA

DNA: TGTGCCATCGAGGGGTTTAGGAATTCACCCCTCCACTTT
CDR3: CAIEGFRNSPLHF
V: TRBV28
size: many
J: TRBJ1-6
D: NA